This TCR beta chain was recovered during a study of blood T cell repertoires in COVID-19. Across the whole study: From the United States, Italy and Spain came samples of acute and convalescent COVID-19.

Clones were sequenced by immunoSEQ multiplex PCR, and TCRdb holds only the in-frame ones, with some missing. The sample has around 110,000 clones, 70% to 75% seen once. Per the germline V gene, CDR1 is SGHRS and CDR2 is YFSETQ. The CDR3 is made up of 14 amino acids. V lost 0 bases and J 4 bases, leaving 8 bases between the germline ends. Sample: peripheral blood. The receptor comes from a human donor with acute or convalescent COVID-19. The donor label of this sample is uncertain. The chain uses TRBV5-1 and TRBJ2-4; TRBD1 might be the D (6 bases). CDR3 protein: CASSLAGQKNIQYF. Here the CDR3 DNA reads TGCGCCAGCAGCTTGGCGGGACAAAAAAACATTCAGTACTTC.